The clone carrying this TCR beta chain was picked up a small number of times. Its matching antigen is unknown. The sample comes from a study of T-cell memory formation after mild COVID-19. The TCR alpha and TCR beta cDNA libraries, bearing sample barcodes and UMIs, were generated by 5'RACE using constant-segment primers. TCRdb reprocessed the 5' RACE reads with MiXCR, giving one entry per CDR3 protein. This sample has tens of thousands of distinct CDR3 sequences, with 25% to 30% found just once. The study's findings and limits: The main location of contracting CD4+ clones was CM and EM, and that of contracting CD8+ clones was EMRA. Later expanders leaned CD4+, whereas day 15 to 85 contracting clones were balanced CD4/CD8. Among clones peaking at day 37 in the second wave, SARS-CoV-2 specificity remained unconfirmed.

Germline assignment: CDR1 SQVTM and CDR2 ANQGSEA. V was cut by 8 bases and J by 4 bases, with 24 bases left in between. The CDR3 spans 15 residues. This clonotype was sampled from a man aged 18 to 29 who had mild COVID-19 (a few samples of this study predate the infection). Cell type and time point are not known. Sequences were obtained from PBMCs or a T cell subset sorted from them (not recorded which). This rearrangement joins TRBV29-1 to TRBJ2-7; maybe TRBD1 (5 bases). CDR3 region: CSPDLIHRFIYEQYV. As DNA, the CDR3 is TGCAGCCCCGATCTAATTCACAGGTTTATTTACGAGCAGTACGTC.